This record looks at one T cell receptor beta chain sequence and its context. The record originates from a study of T cells after yellow fever vaccination. Looking at the study overall: Each low-cell-number fraction was prepared by means of SMART-Seq v4 Ultra Low Input.

A universal primer site and UMIs were added as TCR cDNA was made by 5'RACE template switching. TCRdb used MiXCR to reprocess the 5' RACE reads, holding one entry per CDR3 protein. The table records around 300,000 distinct CDR3 sequences, 10% to 15% of them present only once. The sequence derives from a man aged 30 to 39 who received the YFV17D yellow fever vaccine. The sample here was CD4+ T cells sorted from PBMCs, taken 45 days after the yellow fever booster vaccination.

The chain's CDR3 is CASTYGGGNIQYF. The CDR3, as DNA: TGTGCCAGCACCTATGGCGGGGGAAACATTCAGTACTTC. V and J are TRBV5-5 and TRBJ2-4; 7 nucleotides align to TRBD2. The germline V gene encodes CDR1 SGHKS and CDR2 YYEKEE (reference sequence). V gave up 6 bases and J gave up 6 bases; unmatched junction bases: 6. The CDR3 has 13 residues.